These T cell receptor beta chains were read from a single sample in a study of cytomegalovirus exposure and HLA in healthy donors. Sequenced by immunoSEQ multiplex PCR; TCRdb stores in-frame clones only, minus some. The data contain about 190,000 clones, around three quarters of them singletons. Material for sequencing was PBMCs. These receptors all come from a woman between 18 and 29 years old in good health and CMV-seronegative. Each CDR3 is given with its conserved first and last residue. A D gene is named only where the DNA matches it firmly. Size values are once, few and many counts, or a class for expanded clones, and some rows have none.

v_call,clone_size,cdr3_length,j_call,d_call,cdr3_aa,cdr3_nt
TRBV27,NA,14,TRBJ1-2,TRBD1,CASRSTGGVYGYTF,TGTGCCAGCAGGTCGACAGGGGGCGTCTATGGCTACACCTTC
TRBV28,NA,16,TRBJ2-1,TRBD2,CASSPSLAGAYNEQFF,TGTGCCAGCAGTCCCTCCCTTGCGGGAGCCTACAATGAGCAGTTCTTC
TRBV5-1,NA,14,TRBJ1-1,NA,CASSFGAMNTEAFF,TGCGCCAGCAGCTTTGGAGCCATGAACACTGAAGCTTTCTTT
TRBV7-2,NA,16,TRBJ1-1,TRBD1,CASSRTGDLGNTEAFF,TGTGCCAGCAGCCGGACAGGGGACTTAGGAAACACTGAAGCTTTCTTT
TRBV25-1,NA,15,TRBJ1-6,TRBD1,CASRDPGGEGSPLHF,TGTGCCAGCAGAGATCCAGGGGGAGAGGGTTCACCCCTCCACTTT
TRBV4-3,NA,17,TRBJ2-1,TRBD2,CASSQERETSAGNEQFF,TGCGCCAGCAGCCAAGAGCGGGAGACTAGCGCGGGGAATGAGCAGTTCTTC
TRBV28,NA,14,TRBJ1-5,TRBD1,CAITRDRVGQPQHF,TGTGCCATCACCCGGGACAGGGTAGGACAGCCCCAGCATTTT
TRBV29-1,NA,15,TRBJ2-5,TRBD2,CSIRLRDYPQETQYF,TGCAGCATCCGCCTCCGGGACTACCCTCAAGAGACCCAGTACTTC
TRBV4-1,NA,17,TRBJ1-4,NA,CASSQTSGVREYEKLFF,TGCGCCAGCAGCCAAACGTCAGGGGTACGGGAATATGAAAAACTGTTTTTT
TRBV2,NA,15,TRBJ1-3,TRBD1,CASSPTGVPGNTIYF,TGTGCCAGCAGCCCCACAGGGGTCCCTGGAAACACCATATATTTT
TRBV7-9,NA,13,TRBJ1-2,TRBD1,CASSRDRDYGYTF,TGTGCCAGCAGCCGAGACAGGGACTATGGCTACACCTTC
TRBV19,NA,14,TRBJ1-5,NA,CASCREYSNQPQHF,TGTGCCAGTTGCCGGGAATATAGCAATCAGCCCCAGCATTTT
TRBV11-2,once,15,TRBJ2-4,TRBD2,CASSLTSGRSAIQYF,TGTGCCAGCAGCTTAACTAGCGGGAGAAGTGCCATTCAGTACTTC
TRBV12-5,NA,13,TRBJ1-1,NA,CASGLGGLTEAFF,TGTGCTAGTGGTTTGGGAGGTCTCACTGAAGCTTTCTTT
TRBV6-1,once,14,TRBJ2-5,TRBD1,CASSEVTGGETQYF,TGTGCCAGCAGTGAAGTCACAGGGGGAGAGACCCAGTACTTC
TRBV29-1,NA,14,TRBJ2-3,TRBD2,CSVVTGGPTDTQYF,TGCAGCGTTGTAACGGGAGGACCCACAGATACGCAGTATTTT
TRBV10-2,NA,14,TRBJ2-7,NA,CATYPGTPPNEQYF,TGCGCCACCTATCCCGGGACACCCCCTAACGAGCAGTACTTC
TRBV6-5,NA,15,TRBJ2-1,TRBD2,CASSPRTSGYNEQFF,TGTGCCAGCAGTCCAAGGACTAGCGGCTACAATGAGCAGTTCTTC
TRBV7-3,NA,15,TRBJ1-6,TRBD1,CASSLRQGSDSPLHF,TGTGCCAGCAGCCTGCGACAGGGTTCGGATTCACCCCTCCACTTT
TRBV27,NA,16,TRBJ1-1,TRBD1,CASRPGRTTGGSEAFF,TGTGCCAGCAGGCCGGGAAGAACTACAGGGGGCTCTGAAGCTTTCTTT
TRBV14,NA,15,TRBJ2-7,NA,CASSQEPENSYEQYF,TGTGCCAGCAGCCAAGAACCAGAAAACTCCTACGAGCAGTACTTC
TRBV7-3,NA,13,TRBJ2-7,NA,CASSPASGYEQYF,TGTGCCAGCAGCCCTGCATCCGGCTACGAGCAGTACTTC
TRBV30,few,14,TRBJ1-2,NA,CAWSLTGLPWGYTF,TGTGCCTGGAGTCTTACAGGGCTCCCTTGGGGCTACACCTTC
TRBV7-8,few,10,TRBJ2-3,NA,CVPGPDTQYF,TGTGTTCCGGGTCCAGATACGCAGTATTTT
TRBV28,NA,20,TRBJ1-6,NA,CASRLVIPSTGVGYNSPLHF,TGTGCCAGCAGACTAGTTATCCCCAGCACGGGGGTTGGCTATAATTCACCCCTCCACTTT
TRBV9,NA,19,TRBJ2-3,TRBD2,CASSVDVGGFRYDTDTQYF,TGTGCCAGCAGCGTAGATGTGGGGGGGTTTCGTTACGACACAGATACGCAGTATTTT
TRBV7-3,NA,16,TRBJ2-2,TRBD2,CASSLGLAANTGELFF,TGTGCCAGCAGCTTGGGACTAGCGGCTAACACCGGGGAGCTGTTTTTT
TRBV4-1,NA,15,TRBJ2-5,NA,CASSQDSGGKETQYF,TGCGCCAGCAGCCAAGATTCGGGGGGCAAAGAGACCCAGTACTTC
TRBV27,NA,15,TRBJ1-4,TRBD1,CASRLRQGANEKLFF,TGTGCCAGCAGGCTCAGACAGGGGGCGAATGAAAAACTGTTTTTT
TRBV20-1,NA,11,TRBJ2-3,TRBD2,CSAWGGDTQYF,TGCAGTGCTTGGGGGGGGGATACGCAGTATTTT
TRBV9,once,13,TRBJ2-5,NA,CASSWGETETQYF,TGTGCCAGCTCGTGGGGGGAAACCGAGACCCAGTACTTC